This TCR beta chain stems from a study of early T cells in non-severe SARS-CoV-2 infection. On the study more broadly: Chains were unpaired, as sequencing was done on bulk RNA from unsorted whole blood. Study observations and caveats: VDJdb-based matching was biased toward anti-spike CD8 responses and missed private and CD4 specificities.

Trimming cost V 2 bases and J 3 bases, with 11 bases left between them. The CDR3 runs to 13 residues. Germline V gives CDR1 SQVTM, CDR2 ANQGSEA. Unique molecular identifiers were added to individual cDNA molecules. TCRdb analysed the 5' RACE reads with MiXCR anew, one entry per CDR3 protein. The table shows fewer than 85,000 distinct CDR3 sequences, with more than 10% occurring only once. Concerning this clonotype itself: Its target is not known.

The genes are TRBV29-1 and TRBJ2-7; weak D call: TRBD1 (6 bases). Sequenced input: whole blood. This TCR was recovered from an adult who was a healthcare worker with PCR-confirmed SARS-CoV-2 infection or an uninfected control (not recorded which). CDR3 coding DNA: TGCAGCGTTGAATCGCCAGGGGTCTACGAGCAGTACTTC. Translated: CSVESPGVYEQYF.